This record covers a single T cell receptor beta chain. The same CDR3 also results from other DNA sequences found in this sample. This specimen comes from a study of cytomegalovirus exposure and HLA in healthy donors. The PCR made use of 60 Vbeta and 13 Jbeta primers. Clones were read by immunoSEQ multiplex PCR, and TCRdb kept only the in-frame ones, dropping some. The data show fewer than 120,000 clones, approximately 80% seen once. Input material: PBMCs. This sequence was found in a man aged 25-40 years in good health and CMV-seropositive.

CDR3 sequence: CAWSHGGAAEAFF. DNA for the CDR3: TGTGCCTGGAGCCATGGGGGGGCCGCTGAAGCTTTCTTT. The chain employs TRBV30 and TRBJ1-1, with a possible D match to TRBD1 (6 bases). V dropped 3 bases and J dropped 6 bases, with 14 bases sitting between them. Germline lookup yields CDR1 GTSNPN and CDR2 SVGIG (reference sequence). The CDR3 is made up of 13 amino acids.